The clone carrying this TCR beta chain is a singleton in its sample. This specimen comes from a study of blood T cell repertoires in COVID-19. On the study more broadly: Sites across the United States, Italy and Spain contributed samples from acute and convalescent COVID-19. PBMCs, B-cell-depleted T cells, or T cells provided the cDNA or gDNA that made up the material.

Sequenced by immunoSEQ multiplex PCR; TCRdb stores in-frame clones only, minus some. The table shows 290,000 or so clones, with roughly 85% occurring only once. The V gene end was trimmed by 3 bases and the J gene end by 5 bases; junction bases not matched to a gene: 6. This CDR3 has 14 residues. Germline V CDR1 and CDR2: GTSNPN, SVGIG (reference sequence). Participant ages covered roughly 18 to 89 years across about two dozen US areas. The sample taken for sequencing was PBMCs or T cells enriched from blood (not recorded which). The source is a man aged 40-49 years who had been exposed to COVID-19. The rearrangement joins TRBV30 to TRBJ2-5; 10 nucleotides agree with TRBD2. The CDR3 loop reads CAWRVAGGRETQYF. The CDR3 nucleotides read TGTGCCTGGAGGGTAGCGGGAGGCAGGGAGACCCAGTACTTC. Together with reference TRBV30 and TRBJ2-5, the CDR3 gives the full variable domain: SQTIHQWPATLVQPVGSPLSLECTVEGTSNPNLYWYRQAAGRGLQLLFYSVGIGQISSEVPQNLSASRPQDRQFILSSKKLLLSDSGFYLCAWRVAGGRETQYFGPGTRLLVL.